Listed below are T cell receptor beta chains from one sample, sequenced in a study of shared clonotypes between healthy human individuals. Libraries were prepared by immunoSEQ multiplex PCR; TCRdb keeps only in-frame clonotypes and omits some of them. The profile shows about half a million clones, 75% to 85% of them singletons. Sequenced material: PBMCs. These receptors were taken from a woman between 35 and 50 years old in good health. Some clones in this sample may be carry-over from other donors' samples. CDR3s include the opening cysteine and the closing phenylalanine or tryptophan. The D gene is left open where the match is weak. For some rows the clone size is stated as once, few or many, or as a class when expanded; others skip it.

13	TRBV6-4	.	TRBJ1-5	.	CASSAEGNQPQHF	TGTGCCAGCAGCGCCGAGGGCAATCAGCCCCAGCATTTT
16	TRBV12-2	.	TRBJ1-1	few	CASRRRGSTMNTEAFF	TGTGCAAGTCGCCGCCGAGGTTCGACCATGAACACTGAAGCTTTCTTT
14	TRBV7-2	.	TRBJ2-5	.	CASSLGTALETQYF	TGTGCCAGCAGCTTAGGGACTGCTTTGGAGACCCAGTACTTC
14	TRBV15	.	TRBJ1-5	many	CATSRTVDNQPQHF	TGTGCCACCAGCAGGACAGTAGACAATCAGCCCCAGCATTTT
15	TRBV27	.	TRBJ1-1	.	CASSFSGIMNTEAFF	TGTGCCAGCAGTTTTAGCGGAATAATGAACACTGAAGCTTTCTTT
14	TRBV7-3	.	TRBJ2-7	.	CASSFTGRSYEQYF	TGTGCCAGCAGCTTTACAGGGAGGTCCTACGAGCAGTACTTC
14	TRBV5-1	.	TRBJ2-2	.	CASSLVKGAGELFF	TGCGCCAGCAGCTTGGTTAAGGGAGCCGGGGAGCTGTTTTTT
17	TRBV7-9	.	TRBJ2-1	.	CASSLGAGTRLVVEQFF	TGTGCCAGCAGCTTAGGGGCCGGGACAAGACTAGTGGTTGAGCAGTTCTTC
14	TRBV27	.	TRBJ2-2	.	CASSWEGDTGELFF	TGTGCCAGCAGTTGGGAGGGGGACACCGGGGAGCTGTTTTTT
16	TRBV10-3	.	TRBJ2-7	.	CAIQRRLVESSYEQYF	TGTGCCATCCAGCGTCGCTTAGTGGAGAGCTCCTACGAGCAGTACTTC
17	TRBV25-1	TRBD1	TRBJ2-1	.	CASSEYGGTGTYNEQFF	TGTGCCAGCAGTGAATATGGGGGGACAGGGACCTACAATGAGCAGTTCTTC
12	TRBV5-6	.	TRBJ2-2	few	CASRPHTGELFF	TGTGCCAGCAGACCACACACCGGGGAGCTGTTTTTT
12	TRBV28	.	TRBJ1-5	few	CASRGGNQPQHF	TGTGCCAGCAGGGGCGGCAATCAGCCCCAGCATTTT
12	TRBV4-3	TRBD1	TRBJ1-2	once	CASRGTGYGYTF	TGCGCCAGCAGAGGGACAGGCTATGGCTACACCTTC
16	TRBV4-2	TRBD1	TRBJ1-2	few	CASSQPSDRGLYGYTF	TGTGCCAGCAGCCAACCATCGGACAGGGGGCTATATGGCTACACCTTC
14	TRBV11-2	.	TRBJ2-2	.	CASLEDPNTGELFF	TGTGCCAGCTTGGAAGACCCGAACACCGGGGAGCTGTTTTTT
14	TRBV18	.	TRBJ2-1	few	CASSPSIAGDEQFF	TGTGCCAGCTCACCATCAATAGCAGGCGATGAGCAGTTCTTC
17	TRBV11-2	TRBD2	TRBJ2-3	.	CASSLGGRAAVADTQYF	TGTGCCAGCAGCTTAGGTGGGAGGGCGGCGGTTGCGGATACGCAGTATTTT
13	TRBV28	.	TRBJ1-1	.	CASSLRGSTEAFF	TGTGCCAGCAGTTTACGGGGTAGCACTGAAGCTTTCTTT
13	TRBV28	.	TRBJ1-1	.	CASSSPAGVGAFF	TGTGCCAGCAGTTCCCCCGCAGGGGTTGGAGCTTTCTTT
15	TRBV7-9	.	TRBJ2-7	.	CASRAGQPAAYEQYF	TGTGCCAGCAGGGCCGGGCAGCCTGCTGCCTACGAGCAGTACTTC
14	TRBV27	.	TRBJ2-1	.	CASRVATSYNEQFF	TGTGCCAGCAGGGTAGCGACTTCCTACAATGAGCAGTTCTTC
13	TRBV18	.	TRBJ2-2	.	CATRDVNTGELFF	TGTGCCACCCGCGACGTAAACACCGGGGAGCTGTTTTTT
15	TRBV9	.	TRBJ1-1	.	CASSVDGLMNTEAFF	TGTGCCAGCAGCGTAGATGGGCTTATGAACACTGAAGCTTTCTTT
15	TRBV10-1	TRBD2	TRBJ2-1	.	CASSEAGGSYNEQFF	TGCGCCAGCAGCGAAGCGGGAGGTTCCTACAATGAGCAGTTCTTC
15	TRBV6-1	.	TRBJ1-2	.	CASSEGGQVLYGYTF	TGTGCCAGCAGTGAAGGGGGGCAGGTGCTCTATGGCTACACCTTC
16	TRBV7-2	.	TRBJ1-5	.	CASSFSDAYSNQPQHF	TGTGCCAGCAGCTTCTCGGATGCCTATAGCAATCAGCCCCAGCATTTT
14	TRBV28	TRBD1	TRBJ2-7	.	CASNRGGIIYEQYF	TGTGCCAGCAACAGGGGCGGTATCATCTACGAGCAGTACTTC
14	TRBV28	TRBD1	TRBJ1-4	.	CASSFPGQGEKLFF	TGTGCCAGCAGTTTCCCGGGACAGGGTGAAAAACTGTTTTTT
12	TRBV6-6	.	TRBJ1-2	.	CASREDSVGYTF	TGTGCCAGCAGGGAGGACAGTGTCGGCTACACCTTC
15	TRBV5-4	.	TRBJ2-5	.	CASSLVGNAQETQYF	TGTGCCAGCAGCTTGGTAGGGAACGCACAAGAGACCCAGTACTTC
15	TRBV5-1	TRBD1	TRBJ1-2	.	CASSLQGAADYGYTF	TGCGCCAGCAGCTTACAGGGGGCTGCAGACTATGGCTACACCTTC
15	TRBV6-5	TRBD2	TRBJ2-5	.	CASSYSGGRAETQYF	TGTGCCAGCAGTTACTCGGGAGGGAGAGCTGAGACCCAGTACTTC
15	TRBV5-6	TRBD2	TRBJ2-1	few	CASLGAGVPSNEQFF	TGTGCCAGCCTTGGGGCGGGGGTCCCGAGCAATGAGCAGTTCTTC
12	TRBV10-3	TRBD1	TRBJ1-2	.	CAISEWDSGYTF	TGTGCCATCAGTGAGTGGGACAGCGGCTACACCTTC
14	TRBV5-8	.	TRBJ2-1	.	CASSLAKAYNEQFF	TGTGCCAGCAGCTTGGCTAAGGCCTACAATGAGCAGTTCTTC
12	TRBV4-3	.	TRBJ1-2	.	CASSQDLRGYTF	TGCGCCAGCAGCCAGGATTTGCGGGGCTACACCTTC
15	TRBV30	.	TRBJ1-2	.	CAWSKRTTGIYGYTF	TGTGCCTGGAGTAAACGAACGACAGGCATCTATGGCTACACCTTC
15	TRBV5-4	.	TRBJ2-6	.	CASSLVGSGANVLTF	TGTGCCAGCAGCTTGGTGGGATCCGGGGCCAACGTCCTGACTTTC
15	TRBV5-6	.	TRBJ2-6	once	CASSSLASRANVLTF	TGTGCCAGCAGCTCGCTAGCCTCTCGGGCCAACGTCCTGACTTTC
15	TRBV27	TRBD2	TRBJ2-3	.	CASSSPRQRGDTQYF	TGTGCCAGCAGTTCACCCCGACAGCGGGGGGATACGCAGTATTTT
18	TRBV12-2	.	TRBJ2-3	medium-sized	CASRQHDSPSGDTDTQYF	TGTGCAAGTCGCCAACACGATAGCCCTAGCGGGGACACAGATACGCAGTATTTT
13	TRBV28	.	TRBJ2-5	.	CASSFNGRETQYF	TGTGCCAGCAGTTTCAACGGTCGGGAGACCCAGTACTTC
11	TRBV20-1	.	TRBJ1-2	.	CSARDGWGYTF	TGCAGTGCTAGAGATGGGTGGGGCTACACCTTC
18	TRBV4-3	TRBD2	TRBJ2-3	.	CASSQDPFRAGVADTQYF	TGCGCCAGCAGCCAAGATCCCTTTAGGGCGGGAGTGGCAGATACGCAGTATTTT
13	TRBV10-3	.	TRBJ1-5	.	CAISSNWDQPQHF	TGTGCCATCAGTAGTAACTGGGATCAGCCCCAGCATTTT
15	TRBV6-4	TRBD1	TRBJ2-3	.	CASSLGQGGTDTQYF	TGTGCCAGCAGTCTTGGACAGGGGGGCACAGATACGCAGTATTTT